This TCR beta chain stems from a study of control samples from healthy donors and cancer patients. CDR1 and CDR2 (germline): SGHAT, FQNNGV. CDR3 length: 17 amino acids. Trimming cost V 5 bases and J 0 bases, with 17 bases left between them. TCRdb's copy holds only in-frame clones and misses some; the assay was immunoSEQ multiplex PCR. This table has about 61,000 clones, around 87% appearing once. This sequence originates from a man aged 60 to 69 with colorectal cancer. Specimen: PBMCs. The chain uses TRBV11-2 and TRBJ2-1, with D perhaps TRBD2 (5 bases). The CDR3 here is CASSPSATRGSYNEQFF. In nucleotides, the CDR3 is TGTGCCAGCAGCCCTAGTGCCACCCGGGGCTCCTACAATGAGCAGTTCTTC.